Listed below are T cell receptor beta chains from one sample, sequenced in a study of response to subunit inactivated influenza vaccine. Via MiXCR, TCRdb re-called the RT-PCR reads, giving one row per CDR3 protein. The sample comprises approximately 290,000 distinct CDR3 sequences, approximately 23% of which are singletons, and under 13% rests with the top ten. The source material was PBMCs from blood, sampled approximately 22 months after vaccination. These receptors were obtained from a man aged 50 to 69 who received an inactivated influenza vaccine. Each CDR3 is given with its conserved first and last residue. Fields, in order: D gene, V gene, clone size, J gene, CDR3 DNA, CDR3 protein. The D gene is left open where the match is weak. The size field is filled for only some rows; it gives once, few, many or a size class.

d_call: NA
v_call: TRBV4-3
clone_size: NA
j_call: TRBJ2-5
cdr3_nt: TGCGCCAGCAGCCAAGATTTTGGCCGACCCCAAGAGACCCAGTACTTC
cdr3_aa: CASSQDFGRPQETQYF

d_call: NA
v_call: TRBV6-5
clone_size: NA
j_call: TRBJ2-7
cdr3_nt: TGTGCCAGCAGTTACGCGATCGCCGGGGAGCAGTACTTC
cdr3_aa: CASSYAIAGEQYF

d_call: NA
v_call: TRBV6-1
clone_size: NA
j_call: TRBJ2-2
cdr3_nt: TGTGCCAGCAGGACTTGGAGCACCGGGGAGCTGTTTTTT
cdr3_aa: CASRTWSTGELFF

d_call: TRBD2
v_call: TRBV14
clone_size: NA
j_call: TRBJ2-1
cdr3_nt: TGTGCCAGCAGCCAAGACCCCCGGACTAGCGAGAGCAATGAGCAGTTCTTC
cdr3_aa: CASSQDPRTSESNEQFF

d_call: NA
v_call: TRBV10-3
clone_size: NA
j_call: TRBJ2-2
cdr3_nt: TGTGCCATCACCGGGGGTGGGACGGCAGCGAGCACCGGGGAGCTGTTTTTT
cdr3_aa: CAITGGGTAASTGELFF

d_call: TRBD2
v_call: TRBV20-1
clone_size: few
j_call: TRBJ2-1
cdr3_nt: TGCAGTGCTATACTCCCTAGCGGGAGGAATGAGCAGTTCTTC
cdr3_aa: CSAILPSGRNEQFF

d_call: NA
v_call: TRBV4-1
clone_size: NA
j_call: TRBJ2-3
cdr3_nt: TGCGCCAGCAGCCAAGAGGCGGGTAGCACAGATACGCAGTATTTT
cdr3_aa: CASSQEAGSTDTQYF

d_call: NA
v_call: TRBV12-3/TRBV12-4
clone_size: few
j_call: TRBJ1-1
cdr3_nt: TGTGCCAGCAGTTATAAACAGAAGAACACTGAAGCTTTCTTT
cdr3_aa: CASSYKQKNTEAFF

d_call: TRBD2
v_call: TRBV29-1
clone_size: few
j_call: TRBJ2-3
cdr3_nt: TGCAGCGTTCGCGGGAGGGCAGGCGATACGCAGTATTTT
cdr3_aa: CSVRGRAGDTQYF

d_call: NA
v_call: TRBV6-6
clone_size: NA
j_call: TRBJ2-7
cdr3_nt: TGTGCCAGCGGGACCTCGTCCTACGAGCAGTACTTC
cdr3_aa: CASGTSSYEQYF

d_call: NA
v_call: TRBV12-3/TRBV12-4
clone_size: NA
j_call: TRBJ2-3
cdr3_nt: TGTGCCACACGCCTTGGGGGGTCTCACACAGATACGCAGTATTTT
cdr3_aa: CATRLGGSHTDTQYF

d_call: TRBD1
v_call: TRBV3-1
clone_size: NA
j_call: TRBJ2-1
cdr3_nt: TGTGCCAGCAGAGGGACAGGGGGTACCTACAATGAGCAGTTCTTC
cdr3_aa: CASRGTGGTYNEQFF

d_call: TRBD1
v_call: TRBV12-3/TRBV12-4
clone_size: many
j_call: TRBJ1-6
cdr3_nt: TGTGCCAGCAGACCCGGGACAGATAATTCACCCCTCCACTTT
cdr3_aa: CASRPGTDNSPLHF

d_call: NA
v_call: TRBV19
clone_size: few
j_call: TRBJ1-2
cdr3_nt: TGTGCCAGTAGTATTCTAACTCGGTCGAGCAGATCTAACTATGGCTACACCTTC
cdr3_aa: CASSILTRSSRSNYGYTF

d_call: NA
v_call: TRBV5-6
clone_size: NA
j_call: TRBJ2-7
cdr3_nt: TGTGCCAGCAGCCACCCCCTCCTCTACGAGCAGTACTTC
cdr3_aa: CASSHPLLYEQYF

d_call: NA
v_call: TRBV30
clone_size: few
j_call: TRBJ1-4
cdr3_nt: TGTGCCTGGGGCAAGATTTCTGCAACTAATGAAAAACTGTTTTTT
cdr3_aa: CAWGKISATNEKLFF

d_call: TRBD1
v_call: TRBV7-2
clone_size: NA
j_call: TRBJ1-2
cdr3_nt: TGTGCCAGCAGCTTATACAGGGGCCCCTATGGCTACACCTTC
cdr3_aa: CASSLYRGPYGYTF

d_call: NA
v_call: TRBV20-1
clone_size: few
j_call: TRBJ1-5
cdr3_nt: TGCAGTGCTAGAGGTTGGGGGAGCAATCAGCCCCAGCATTTT
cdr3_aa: CSARGWGSNQPQHF

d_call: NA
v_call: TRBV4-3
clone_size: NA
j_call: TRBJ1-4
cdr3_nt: TGCGCCAGCAGCCAGGAGTCAAATGAAAAACTGTTTTTT
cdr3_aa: CASSQESNEKLFF

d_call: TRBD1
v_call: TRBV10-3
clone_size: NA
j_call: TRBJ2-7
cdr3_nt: TGTGCCATCAACCCCGGGGGGACAGGGGAACTCTACGAGCAGTACTTC
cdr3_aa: CAINPGGTGELYEQYF

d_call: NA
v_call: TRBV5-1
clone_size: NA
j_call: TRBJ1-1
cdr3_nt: TGCGCCAGCTATGGGGGGGGCACTGAAGCTTTCTTT
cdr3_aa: CASYGGGTEAFF

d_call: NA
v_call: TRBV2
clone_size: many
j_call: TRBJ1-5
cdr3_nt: TGTGCCAGCAGTGTTAAGCCCCAGCATTTT
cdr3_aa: CASSVKPQHF

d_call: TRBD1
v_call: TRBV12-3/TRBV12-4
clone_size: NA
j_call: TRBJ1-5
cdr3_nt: TGTGCCAGCAGTACTACCGGACAGGGACCGAATCAGCCCCAGCATTTT
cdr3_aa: CASSTTGQGPNQPQHF

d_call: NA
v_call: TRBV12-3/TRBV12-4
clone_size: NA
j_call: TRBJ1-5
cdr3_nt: TGTGCCAGCAGTTTTGGGCAGGGGCTTCACGACCGGGGCAATCAGCCCCAGCATTTT
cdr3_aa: CASSFGQGLHDRGNQPQHF

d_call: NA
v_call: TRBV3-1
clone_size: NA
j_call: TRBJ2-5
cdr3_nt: TGTGCCAGCAGCCAAGAAGGAGGGGGCAGGAAGACCCAGTACTTC
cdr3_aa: CASSQEGGGRKTQYF

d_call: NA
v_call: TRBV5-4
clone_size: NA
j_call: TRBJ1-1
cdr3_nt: TGTGCCAGCAGCTTGGACGGGATCACTGAAGCTTTCTTT
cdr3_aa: CASSLDGITEAFF

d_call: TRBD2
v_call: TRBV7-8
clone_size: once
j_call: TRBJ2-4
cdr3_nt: TGTGCCAGCAGCCTTAGCGGGGGGGCCGCCAAAAACATTCAGTACTTC
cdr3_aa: CASSLSGGAAKNIQYF